The 6 T cell receptor beta chains reported below all come from one sample, sequenced in a study of CD8+CD57+ T cells in acquired aplastic anemia. For sequencing, patients were chosen who had shown expansion of CD8+CD57+ cells by flow cytometry. TCR beta VDJ combinations and CDR3 sequences were profiled from genomic DNA. TCRdb used MiXCR to reprocess the reads, holding one entry per CDR3 protein. The sample carries hundreds of thousands of distinct CDR3 sequences, about 50% recorded once. Sequenced material: sorted CD4+, CD8+, or CD8+CD57+ T cells (not recorded which) from PBMCs. Receptors originate from a human donor with aplastic anemia.

This chain connects TRBV10-2 to TRBJ1-1; 7 nucleotides align to TRBD1. Germline CDR1 and CDR2: WSHSY and SAAADI. Trimming cost V 6 bases and J 4 bases; bases outside gene matches: 8. The CDR3 has 14 amino acids. CDR3 coding DNA: TGCGCCAGCAGGATAACAGGGGTTACCACTGAAGCTTTCTTT. Translated, it gives CASRITGVTTEAFF.

The V call is TRBV6-5, the J call TRBJ2-7; 7 positions match TRBD1. V trimming: 5 bases; J trimming: 3 bases; junction bases outside the gene matches: 7. The germline gives CDR1 MNHEY, CDR2 SVGAGI. This CDR3 spans 14 amino acids. The DNA of the CDR3 is TGTGCCAGCAGTGAAGTTGGGACAGTCTACGAGCAGTACTTC. It codes for CASSEVGTVYEQYF.

This chain joins TRBV9 and TRBJ2-2, with D perhaps assigned TRBD1 or TRBD2 (6 bases each). In germline, CDR1 is SGDLS, CDR2 YYNGEE. V lost 4 bases and J lost 8, with 15 bases in between. The CDR3 has 14 residues. For the CDR3, the DNA is TGTGCCAGCAGCCAAATAGGGGGGACAGGGGAGCTGTTTTTT. Its translation is CASSQIGGTGELFF.

The chain combines TRBV7-9 with TRBJ1-2, with TRBD1 identical over 7 bases. The trim removed 1 base at V and 2 bases at J, leaving 4 bases unmatched. Germline lookup yields CDR1 SEHNR and CDR2 FQNEAQ (reference sequence). This CDR3 has 15 residues. The CDR3 here is CASSLVKDRNYGYTF. DNA for the CDR3: TGTGCCAGCAGCTTAGTGAAGGACAGGAACTATGGCTACACCTTC.

This clonotype has only one observation. This sequence joins TRBV5-1 and TRBJ2-7; D gene ambiguous. This CDR3 is built from 13 residues. Germline V CDR1 and CDR2: SGHRS, YFSETQ. V shed 0 bases and J shed 4 bases, with 8 bases lying between them. Here the CDR3 DNA reads TGCGCCAGCAGCTTGGGAAACGAGTACGAGCAGTACTTC. As protein: CASSLGNEYEQYF.

This rearrangement joins TRBV30 to TRBJ2-3, with D maybe TRBD1 (5 bases). Germline V lookup: CDR1 GTSNPN, CDR2 SVGIG (reference sequence). Between the trimmed V and J ends, which lost 1 base and 3 bases, there was a span of 11 bases. The CDR3 contains 14 residues. The CDR3 nucleotides read TGTGCCTGGAGTGCACAGGTCTCAACAGATACGCAGTATTTT. This encodes CAWSAQVSTDTQYF.